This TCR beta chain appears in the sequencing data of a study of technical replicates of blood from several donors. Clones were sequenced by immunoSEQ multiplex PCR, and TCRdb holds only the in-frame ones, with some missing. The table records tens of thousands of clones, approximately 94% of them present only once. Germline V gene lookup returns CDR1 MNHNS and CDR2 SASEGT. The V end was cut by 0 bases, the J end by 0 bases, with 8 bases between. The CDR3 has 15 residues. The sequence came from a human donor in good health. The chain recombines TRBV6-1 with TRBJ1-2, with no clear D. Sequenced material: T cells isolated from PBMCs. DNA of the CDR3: TGTGCCAGCAGTGAAGCCTCGTCCCCTAACTATGGCTACACCTTC. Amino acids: CASSEASSPNYGYTF.